This T cell receptor (beta chain) was found in a study of technical replicates of blood from several donors. The protocol was immunoSEQ multiplex PCR, while the TCRdb copy is restricted to in-frame clones and leaves out a portion. The sample has about 100,000 clones, 90% to 97% seen once. CDR3 length: 13 residues. CDR1 is MGHRA, CDR2 YSYEKL, per germline. The V gene lost 4 bases and the J gene lost 3 bases, with 10 bases spanning the gap. This chain connects TRBV4-1 to TRBJ2-7; D gene uncertain. The clonotype originates from a human donor in good health. Sequences were obtained from T cells isolated from PBMCs. CDR3 coding DNA: TGCGCCAGCAGCCGAGGTGCAATCTACGAGCAGTACTTC. Translated: CASSRGAIYEQYF.